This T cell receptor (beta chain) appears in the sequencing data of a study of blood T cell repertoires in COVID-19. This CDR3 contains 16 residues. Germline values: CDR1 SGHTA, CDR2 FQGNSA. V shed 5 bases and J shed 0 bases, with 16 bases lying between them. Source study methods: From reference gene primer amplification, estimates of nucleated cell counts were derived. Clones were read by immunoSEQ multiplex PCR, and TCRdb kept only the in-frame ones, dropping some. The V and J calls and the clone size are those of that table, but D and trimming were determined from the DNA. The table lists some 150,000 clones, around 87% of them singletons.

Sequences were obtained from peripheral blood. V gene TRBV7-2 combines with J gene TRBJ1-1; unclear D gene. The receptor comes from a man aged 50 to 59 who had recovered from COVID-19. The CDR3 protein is CASSLPYPRMNTEAFF. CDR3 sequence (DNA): TGTGCCAGCAGCCTACCTTACCCTAGAATGAACACTGAAGCTTTCTTT.